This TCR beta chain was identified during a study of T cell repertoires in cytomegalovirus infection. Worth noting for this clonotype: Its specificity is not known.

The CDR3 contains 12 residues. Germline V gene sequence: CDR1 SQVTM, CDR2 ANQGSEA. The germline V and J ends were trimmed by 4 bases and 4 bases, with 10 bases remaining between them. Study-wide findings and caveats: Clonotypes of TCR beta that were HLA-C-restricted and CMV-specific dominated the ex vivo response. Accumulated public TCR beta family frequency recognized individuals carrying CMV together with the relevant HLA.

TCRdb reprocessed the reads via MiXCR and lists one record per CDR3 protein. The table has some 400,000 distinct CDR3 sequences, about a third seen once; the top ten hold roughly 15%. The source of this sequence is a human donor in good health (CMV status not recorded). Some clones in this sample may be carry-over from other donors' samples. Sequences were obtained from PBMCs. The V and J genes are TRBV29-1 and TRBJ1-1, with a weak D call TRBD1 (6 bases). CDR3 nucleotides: TGCAGCGTTGTGCCGGGGGCCACTGAAGCTTTCTTT. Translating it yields CSVVPGATEAFF. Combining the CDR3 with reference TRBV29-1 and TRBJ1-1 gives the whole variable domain SAVISQKPSRDICQRGTSLTIQCQVDSQVTMMFWYRQQPGQSLTLIATANQGSEATYESGFVIDKFPISRPNLTFSTLTVSNMSPEDSSIYLCSVVPGATEAFFGQGTRLTVV.